This T cell receptor beta chain derives from a study of blood T cell repertoires in COVID-19. Generated by immunoSEQ multiplex PCR, the TCRdb table keeps only in-frame clones and is missing some. The table records over 300,000 clones, about 85% of them present only once. V lost 3 bases, J lost 0 bases, and 20 bases lay in between. The germline CDR1 and CDR2 sequences are LNHNV and YYDKDF (reference sequence). CDR3 length equals 19 residues. The TCR comes from a woman in her twenties or thirties who had recovered from COVID-19. The V and J genes are TRBV15 and TRBJ2-2; maybe TRBD1 (5 bases). Sequencing was performed on PBMCs or T cells enriched from blood (not recorded which). The CDR3 reads CATSRVSDLGHTNTGELFF. CDR3 in DNA: TGTGCCACCAGCAGGGTATCAGATTTAGGACACACGAACACCGGGGAGCTGTTTTTT.